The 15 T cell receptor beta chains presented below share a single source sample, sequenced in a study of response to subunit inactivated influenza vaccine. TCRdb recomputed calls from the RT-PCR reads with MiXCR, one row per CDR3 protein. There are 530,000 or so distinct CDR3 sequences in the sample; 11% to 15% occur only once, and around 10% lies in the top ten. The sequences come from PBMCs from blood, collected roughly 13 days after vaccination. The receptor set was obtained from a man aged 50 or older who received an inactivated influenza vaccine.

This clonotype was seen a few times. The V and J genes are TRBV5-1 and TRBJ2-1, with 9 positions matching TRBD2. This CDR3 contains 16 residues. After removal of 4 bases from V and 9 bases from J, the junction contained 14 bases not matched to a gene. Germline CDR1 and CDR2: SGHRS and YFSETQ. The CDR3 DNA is TGCGCCAGCAGCCAAACGACAGCGACTAGCGGCGGTGAGCAGTTCTTC. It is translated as CASSQTTATSGGEQFF. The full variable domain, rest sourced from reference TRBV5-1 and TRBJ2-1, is KAGVTQTPRYLIKTRGQQVTLSCSPISGHRSVSWYQQTPGQGLQFLFEYFSETQRNKGNFPGRFSGRQFSNSRSEMNVSTLELGDSALYLCASSQTTATSGGEQFFGPGTRLTVL.

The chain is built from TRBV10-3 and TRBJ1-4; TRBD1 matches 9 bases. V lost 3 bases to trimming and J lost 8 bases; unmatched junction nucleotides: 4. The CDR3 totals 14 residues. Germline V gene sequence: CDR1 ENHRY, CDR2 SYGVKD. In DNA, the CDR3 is TGTGCCATCAGTGAACAGGGGGCGGTCGAAAAACTGTTTTTT. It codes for CAISEQGAVEKLFF.

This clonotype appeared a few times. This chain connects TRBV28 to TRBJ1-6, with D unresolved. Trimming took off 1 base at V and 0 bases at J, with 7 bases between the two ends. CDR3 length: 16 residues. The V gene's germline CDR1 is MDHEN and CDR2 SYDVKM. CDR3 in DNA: TGTGCCAGCAGTTTATTGCGGAGCTCCTATAATTCACCCCTCCACTTT. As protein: CASSLLRSSYNSPLHF. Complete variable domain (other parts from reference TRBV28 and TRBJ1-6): DVKVTQSSRYLVKRTGEKVFLECVQDMDHENMFWYRQDPGLGLRLIYFSYDVKMKEKGDIPEGYSVSREKKERFSLILESASTNQTSMYLCASSLLRSSYNSPLHFGNGTRLTVT.

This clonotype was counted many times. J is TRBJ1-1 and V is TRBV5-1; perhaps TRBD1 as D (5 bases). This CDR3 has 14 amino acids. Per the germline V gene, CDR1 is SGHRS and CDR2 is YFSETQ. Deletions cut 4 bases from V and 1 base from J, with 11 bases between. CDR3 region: CASSPTTENTEAFF. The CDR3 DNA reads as TGCGCCAGCAGCCCTACGACAGAGAACACTGAAGCTTTCTTT.

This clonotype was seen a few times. CDR3 sequence (DNA): TGTGCCAGTAGTATGATTTCGGCGGGAGGGAGCACAGATACGCAGTATTTT. Translated: CASSMISAGGSTDTQYF. J is TRBJ2-3 and V is TRBV19; 9 nucleotides align to TRBD2. Germline CDR1 is LNHDA and CDR2 is SQIVND (reference sequence). The V and J ends lost 3 bases and 0 bases, in that order; junction bases with no gene match: 7. The CDR3 spans 17 residues.

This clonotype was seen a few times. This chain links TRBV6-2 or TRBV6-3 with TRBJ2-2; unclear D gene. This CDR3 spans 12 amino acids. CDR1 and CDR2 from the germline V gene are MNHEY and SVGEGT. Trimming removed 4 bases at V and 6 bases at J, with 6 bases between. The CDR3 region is CASSSPPGELFF. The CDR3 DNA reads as TGTGCCAGCAGTTCCCCCCCCGGGGAGCTGTTTTTT.

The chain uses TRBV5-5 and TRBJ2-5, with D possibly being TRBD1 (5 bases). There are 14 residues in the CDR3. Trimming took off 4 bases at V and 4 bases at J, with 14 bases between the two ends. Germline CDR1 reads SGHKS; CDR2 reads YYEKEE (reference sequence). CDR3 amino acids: CASSTGHLRETQYF. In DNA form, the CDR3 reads TGTGCCAGCAGCACAGGACACTTGCGAGAGACCCAGTACTTC.

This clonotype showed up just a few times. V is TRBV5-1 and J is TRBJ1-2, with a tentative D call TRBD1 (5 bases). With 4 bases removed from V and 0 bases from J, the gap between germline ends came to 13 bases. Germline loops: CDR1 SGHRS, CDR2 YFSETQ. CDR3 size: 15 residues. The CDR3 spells CASSARGSPNYGYTF. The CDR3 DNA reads TGCGCCAGCAGCGCCCGGGGGTCCCCTAACTATGGCTACACCTTC.

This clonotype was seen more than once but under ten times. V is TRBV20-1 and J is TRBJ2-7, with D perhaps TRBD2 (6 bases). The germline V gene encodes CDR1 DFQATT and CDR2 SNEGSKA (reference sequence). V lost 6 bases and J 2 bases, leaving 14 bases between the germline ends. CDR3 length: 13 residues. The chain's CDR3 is CSAGTSPTYEQYF. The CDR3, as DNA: TGCAGTGCAGGGACTTCACCGACCTACGAGCAGTACTTC.

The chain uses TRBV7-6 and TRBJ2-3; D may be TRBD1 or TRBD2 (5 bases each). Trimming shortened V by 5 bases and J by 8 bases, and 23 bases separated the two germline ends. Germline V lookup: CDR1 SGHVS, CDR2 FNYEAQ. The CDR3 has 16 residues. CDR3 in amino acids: CASSRGLGPILGTQYF. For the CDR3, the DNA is TGTGCCAGCAGCAGAGGCTTGGGACCAATACTGGGTACGCAGTATTTT.

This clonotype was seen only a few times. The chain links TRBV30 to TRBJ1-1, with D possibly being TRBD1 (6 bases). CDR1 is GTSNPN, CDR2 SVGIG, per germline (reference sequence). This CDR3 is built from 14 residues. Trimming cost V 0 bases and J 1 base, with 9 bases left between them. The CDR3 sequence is CAWSVQGGNTEAFF. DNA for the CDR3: TGTGCCTGGAGTGTACAAGGGGGGAACACTGAAGCTTTCTTT.

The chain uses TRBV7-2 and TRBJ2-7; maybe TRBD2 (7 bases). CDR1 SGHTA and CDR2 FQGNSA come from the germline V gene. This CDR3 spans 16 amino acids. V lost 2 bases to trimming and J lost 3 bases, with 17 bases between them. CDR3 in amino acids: CASSLSGGAPNYEQYF. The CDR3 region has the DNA TGTGCCAGCAGCTTATCTGGGGGGGCGCCTAACTACGAGCAGTACTTC.

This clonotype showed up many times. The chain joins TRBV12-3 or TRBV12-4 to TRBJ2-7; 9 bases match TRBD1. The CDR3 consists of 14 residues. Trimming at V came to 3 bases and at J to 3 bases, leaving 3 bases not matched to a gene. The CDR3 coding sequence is TGTGCCAGCAGTTTCAGGACAGGGGACTACGAGCAGTACTTC. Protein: CASSFRTGDYEQYF.

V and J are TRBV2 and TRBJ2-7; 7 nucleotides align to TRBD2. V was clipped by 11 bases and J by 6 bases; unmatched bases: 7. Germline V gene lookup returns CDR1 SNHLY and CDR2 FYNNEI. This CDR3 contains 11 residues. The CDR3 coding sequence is TGTGCCTCGAATGGGGGGGGCGAGCAGTACTTC. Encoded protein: CASNGGGEQYF.

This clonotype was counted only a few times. CDR3 coding DNA: TGTGCCAGCAGAGGTCAGGGAGGCTCAGATACGCAGTATTTT. Protein: CASRGQGGSDTQYF. The chain employs TRBV2 and TRBJ2-3, with D possibly TRBD2 on 6 matching bases. Germline CDR1 SNHLY, CDR2 FYNNEI. This CDR3 is built from 14 residues. V was cut by 6 bases and J by 4 bases, with 14 bases left in between.